These T cell receptor beta chains were read from a single sample in a study. TCRdb called the 5' RACE reads again in MiXCR, with one record for every CDR3 protein. The sample lists around 50,000 distinct CDR3 sequences, 17% occurring once. The sequencing input was naive CD4+ T cells sorted from blood. These receptors came from a female donor with breast cancer. Each CDR3 is given with its conserved first and last residue. D genes are given only for firm matches. The size entry is marked missing in some rows and otherwise reads once, few, many or a size class.

size,V,J,D,CDR3,DNA
few,TRBV5-1,TRBJ1-2,TRBD1,CASSSQGASYYGYTF,TGCGCCAGCAGCTCTCAGGGGGCGTCATACTATGGCTACACCTTC
many,TRBV6-2/TRBV6-3,TRBJ2-2,-,CASSYAVITGELFF,TGTGCCAGCAGTTACGCGGTGATTACCGGGGAGCTGTTTTTT
few,TRBV20-1,TRBJ2-1,-,CSAQGPGYNEQFF,TGCAGTGCTCAGGGACCCGGCTACAATGAGCAGTTCTTC
-,TRBV12-3/TRBV12-4,TRBJ2-3,TRBD2,CASSSSPSAGAGTDTQYF,TGTGCCAGCAGTTCCTCCCCTTCGGCGGGAGCTGGCACAGATACGCAGTATTTT
many,TRBV7-6,TRBJ1-5,-,CASSLSEGGPQHF,TGTGCCAGCAGCTTAAGTGAGGGTGGGCCCCAGCATTTT
few,TRBV20-1,TRBJ1-5,TRBD1,CSAMGDRVSNQPQHF,TGCAGTGCGATGGGGGACAGGGTAAGCAATCAGCCCCAGCATTTT
-,TRBV5-1,TRBJ1-1,-,CASSLEPGRDTEAFF,TGCGCCAGCAGCTTGGAGCCGGGTCGGGACACTGAAGCTTTCTTT
-,TRBV5-6,TRBJ2-1,TRBD2,CASSLGLAGNPTYNEQFF,TGTGCCAGCAGCCTCGGACTAGCGGGAAACCCGACTTACAATGAGCAGTTCTTC
many,TRBV7-3,TRBJ2-7,TRBD2,CASSLTPGGEQYF,TGTGCCAGCAGCTTAACGCCCGGGGGGGAGCAGTACTTC
many,TRBV29-1,TRBJ2-5,-,CSVETETQYF,TGCAGCGTTGAAACAGAGACCCAGTACTTC
few,TRBV5-1,TRBJ2-7,-,CASSWDLYEQYF,TGCGCCAGCAGCTGGGACCTTTACGAGCAGTACTTC
-,TRBV5-1,TRBJ2-5,-,CASSLPGAFQETQYF,TGCGCCAGCAGCTTACCGGGGGCATTCCAAGAGACCCAGTACTTC
many,TRBV5-1,TRBJ2-7,-,CASSLTANAYEQYF,TGCGCCAGCAGCCTGACAGCGAACGCCTACGAGCAGTACTTC
many,TRBV25-1,TRBJ2-5,-,CASSEAGRETQYF,TGTGCCAGCAGTGAGGCGGGAAGAGAGACCCAGTACTTC
-,TRBV5-1,TRBJ1-1,TRBD1,CASSSRQGLNTEAFF,TGCGCCAGCAGCTCGAGACAGGGCTTGAACACTGAAGCTTTCTTT
-,TRBV27,TRBJ2-3,TRBD2,CASSSLLAGGTDTQYF,TGTGCCAGCAGTTCCCTACTAGCGGGAGGCACAGATACGCAGTATTTT
-,TRBV5-1,TRBJ1-1,-,CASTGTGNTEAFF,TGCGCCAGCACGGGGACGGGGAACACTGAAGCTTTCTTT
few,TRBV2,TRBJ1-5,TRBD1,CATGQEANQPQHF,TGTGCCACCGGACAGGAAGCCAATCAGCCCCAGCATTTT
-,TRBV4-1,TRBJ2-1,TRBD2,CASSQLWTSGGRNEQFF,TGCGCCAGCAGCCAACTTTGGACTAGCGGGGGGAGGAATGAGCAGTTCTTC
few,TRBV20-1,TRBJ1-1,-,CSATQGSTEAFF,TGCAGTGCTACCCAGGGTTCAACTGAAGCTTTCTTT
few,TRBV5-1,TRBJ1-6,-,CASSLFGGADESPLHF,TGCGCCAGCAGCTTGTTTGGGGGGGCAGATGAGTCACCCCTCCACTTT
few,TRBV6-5,TRBJ2-3,TRBD2,CASTKRGATDTQYF,TGTGCCAGCACGAAGCGGGGGGCGACAGATACGCAGTATTTT
-,TRBV5-5,TRBJ2-2,-,CASRYDSNTGELFF,TGTGCCAGCCGGTACGACTCGAACACCGGGGAGCTGTTTTTT
-,TRBV6-2/TRBV6-3,TRBJ1-2,-,CASSYLPGPTNYGYTF,TGTGCCAGCAGTTATCTCCCGGGCCCGACTAACTATGGCTACACCTTC
many,TRBV5-1,TRBJ1-2,-,CASSLDREGGYTF,TGCGCCAGCAGCTTGGACAGGGAAGGCGGCTACACCTTC
many,TRBV29-1,TRBJ2-5,-,CSVTGTQRGETQYF,TGCAGCGTTACCGGGACACAAAGGGGAGAGACCCAGTACTTC
few,TRBV5-5,TRBJ2-5,-,CASSLSPTQQETQYF,TGTGCCAGCAGCTTGTCCCCGACACAGCAAGAGACCCAGTACTTC
-,TRBV7-7,TRBJ2-5,-,CASSLTAKETQYF,TGTGCTAGCAGCTTAACAGCCAAAGAGACCCAGTACTTC
-,TRBV6-2/TRBV6-3,TRBJ2-1,-,CASRIAAGYEQFF,TGTGCCAGCAGAATAGCGGCGGGCTATGAGCAGTTCTTC
many,TRBV5-1,TRBJ1-2,-,CASSSSAHYGYTF,TGCGCCAGCAGTTCTTCAGCCCACTATGGCTACACCTTC
many,TRBV5-1,TRBJ1-2,TRBD1,CASSSVEGAYYGYTF,TGCGCCAGCAGCTCGGTGGAGGGGGCGTACTATGGCTACACCTTC
few,TRBV6-6,TRBJ2-7,-,CASSHQGTQYF,TGTGCCAGCAGTCATCAAGGAACTCAGTACTTC
-,TRBV7-2,TRBJ1-1,-,CASSLVSLGPGRNTEAFF,TGTGCCAGCAGCTTAGTTTCGCTGGGGCCGGGGAGGAACACTGAAGCTTTCTTT
many,TRBV3-1,TRBJ2-1,TRBD2,CASRHSTSGRSNEQFF,TGTGCCAGCAGGCATTCGACTAGCGGGAGGTCCAATGAGCAGTTCTTC
-,TRBV7-2,TRBJ1-1,-,CASSPRTENTEAFF,TGTGCCAGCAGCCCCCGGACGGAGAACACTGAAGCTTTCTTT
few,TRBV3-1,TRBJ1-1,-,CASSRDITGRAFF,TGTGCCAGCAGCCGGGACATCACTGGGAGAGCTTTCTTT
-,TRBV12-3/TRBV12-4,TRBJ2-1,-,CASSPNRGNEQFF,TGTGCCAGCTCACCGAATCGAGGCAATGAGCAGTTCTTC
-,TRBV18,TRBJ2-2,-,CASSRMTAPGELFF,TGTGCCAGCTCTAGAATGACAGCCCCCGGGGAGCTGTTTTTT
few,TRBV7-3,TRBJ2-1,TRBD2,CASSFSGGSYNEQFF,TGTGCCAGCAGTTTTAGCGGGGGTTCCTACAATGAGCAGTTCTTC
many,TRBV27,TRBJ1-2,-,CASSLSGSYGYTF,TGTGCCAGCAGTTTATCAGGGAGCTATGGCTACACCTTC
-,TRBV27,TRBJ1-2,-,CASSLTVGPGRSNYGYTF,TGTGCCAGCAGTTTAACGGTGGGGCCGGGCAGATCGAACTATGGCTACACCTTC
many,TRBV10-3,TRBJ1-6,-,CAVGTDAASPLHF,TGTGCCGTGGGGACGGACGCGGCTTCACCCCTCCACTTT
-,TRBV6-5,TRBJ1-2,TRBD1,CASRYSLGQGGNGYTF,TGTGCCAGCCGTTACTCTCTGGGACAGGGGGGAAATGGCTACACCTTC
-,TRBV6-5,TRBJ1-2,-,CASSDPAANYGYTF,TGTGCCAGCAGTGACCCGGCAGCTAACTATGGCTACACCTTC
many,TRBV4-1,TRBJ2-5,TRBD1,CASRRTGEGDQYF,TGCGCCAGCAGACGGACAGGGGAAGGGGACCAGTACTTC
few,TRBV10-3,TRBJ2-7,-,CAISVGYEQYF,TGTGCCATCAGCGTTGGTTACGAGCAGTACTTC
many,TRBV5-1,TRBJ1-6,-,CASSLGGRNSPLHF,TGCGCCAGCAGTTTGGGTGGAAGGAATTCACCCCTCCACTTT
-,TRBV7-2,TRBJ1-1,-,CASSSPGLRAFF,TGTGCCAGCAGCTCACCGGGGCTTAGAGCTTTCTTT
-,TRBV19,TRBJ1-5,TRBD1,CASSRGNQPQHF,TGTGCCAGTTCCAGGGGGAATCAGCCCCAGCATTTT
few,TRBV6-1,TRBJ1-1,-,CASSEGADTEAFF,TGTGCCAGCAGCGAAGGGGCAGACACTGAAGCTTTCTTT
-,TRBV12-3/TRBV12-4,TRBJ2-3,-,CASSLRRQDTQYF,TGTGCCAGCAGTTTAAGGAGGCAGGATACGCAGTATTTT
few,TRBV6-1,TRBJ2-7,-,CASSPASSLPYEQYF,TGTGCCAGCAGCCCCGCGTCGAGTCTTCCCTACGAGCAGTACTTC
many,TRBV28,TRBJ1-1,-,CASRRTGFNEAFF,TGTGCCAGCAGGCGCACAGGGTTTAATGAAGCTTTCTTT
many,TRBV5-1,TRBJ2-2,TRBD1,CASSRDRGDTGELFF,TGCGCCAGCAGCCGCGACAGGGGGGACACCGGGGAGCTGTTTTTT
-,TRBV28,TRBJ1-4,-,CASSSPGIGGEKLFF,TGTGCCAGCAGTTCCCCGGGGATTGGGGGTGAAAAACTGTTCTTT